These T cell receptor beta chains were read from a single sample in a study of response to subunit inactivated influenza vaccine. TCRdb recomputed calls from the RT-PCR reads with MiXCR, one row per CDR3 protein. The table has approximately 530,000 distinct CDR3 sequences, approximately 6.9% seen once; the top ten hold less than 15%. Sequences were derived from PBMCs from blood, sampled 23 to 25 months after vaccination. Source of these receptors: a man between 50 and 75 years old who received an inactivated influenza vaccine. CDR3s include the opening cysteine and the closing phenylalanine or tryptophan. Each record gives: J gene, clone size, D gene, V gene, CDR3 protein, CDR3 DNA. The D gene is left open where the match is weak. Clone size is not always given. Where it is, it says once, few, many or a class for expanded clones.

J gene: TRBJ2-3
clone size: -
D gene: TRBD2
V gene: TRBV5-1
CDR3 protein: CASSLFAGGPDTQYF
CDR3 DNA: TGCGCCAGCAGCTTGTTCGCGGGGGGGCCAGATACGCAGTATTTT

J gene: TRBJ2-3
clone size: few
D gene: TRBD2
V gene: TRBV12-3/TRBV12-4
CDR3 protein: CASSSTSGGSNTQYF
CDR3 DNA: TGTGCCAGCAGTTCGACTAGCGGGGGGTCAAATACGCAGTATTTT

J gene: TRBJ2-5
clone size: many
D gene: -
V gene: TRBV5-1
CDR3 protein: CASSFSRGVETQYF
CDR3 DNA: TGCGCCAGCAGCTTTAGCAGGGGCGTAGAGACCCAGTACTTC

J gene: TRBJ2-5
clone size: many
D gene: -
V gene: TRBV7-2
CDR3 protein: CASRREETQYF
CDR3 DNA: TGTGCCAGCAGACGAGAAGAGACCCAGTACTTC

J gene: TRBJ2-5
clone size: -
D gene: -
V gene: TRBV20-1
CDR3 protein: CSAPATGLRTQYF
CDR3 DNA: TGCAGTGCGCCAGCTACGGGACTTCGGACCCAGTACTTC

J gene: TRBJ2-5
clone size: many
D gene: TRBD1
V gene: TRBV20-1
CDR3 protein: CSAQDREETQYF
CDR3 DNA: TGCAGTGCCCAGGACAGGGAAGAGACCCAGTACTTC

J gene: TRBJ2-1
clone size: many
D gene: TRBD1
V gene: TRBV7-9
CDR3 protein: CASSFQGALDDEQFF
CDR3 DNA: TGTGCCAGCAGCTTCCAGGGGGCTTTAGACGATGAGCAGTTCTTC

J gene: TRBJ2-2
clone size: many
D gene: TRBD2
V gene: TRBV11-2
CDR3 protein: CASSLERGGYGWTGELFF
CDR3 DNA: TGTGCCAGCAGCTTAGAGCGGGGGGGCTATGGTTGGACCGGGGAGCTGTTTTTT

J gene: TRBJ2-2
clone size: many
D gene: -
V gene: TRBV6-4
CDR3 protein: CASSRTGGETGELFF
CDR3 DNA: TGTGCCAGCAGCCGTACGGGGGGCGAGACCGGGGAGCTGTTTTTT

J gene: TRBJ2-5
clone size: many
D gene: -
V gene: TRBV20-1
CDR3 protein: CSARERRAQYF
CDR3 DNA: TGCAGTGCTAGAGAGAGAAGGGCCCAGTACTTC

J gene: TRBJ2-1
clone size: -
D gene: TRBD1
V gene: TRBV5-1
CDR3 protein: CASSTRTGSSEQFF
CDR3 DNA: TGCGCCAGCAGCACCCGGACAGGGTCGAGTGAGCAGTTCTTC

J gene: TRBJ1-5
clone size: few
D gene: TRBD1
V gene: TRBV6-2/TRBV6-3
CDR3 protein: CASTDFEGADQPQHF
CDR3 DNA: TGTGCCAGCACCGACTTTGAGGGGGCGGATCAGCCCCAGCATTTT

J gene: TRBJ2-1
clone size: many
D gene: -
V gene: TRBV29-1
CDR3 protein: CSVGGYSYNEQFF
CDR3 DNA: TGCAGCGTTGGAGGGTACTCCTACAATGAGCAGTTCTTC

J gene: TRBJ2-1
clone size: few
D gene: -
V gene: TRBV12-3/TRBV12-4
CDR3 protein: CASSLWTAEQFF
CDR3 DNA: TGTGCCAGCAGTCTGTGGACAGCTGAGCAGTTCTTC

J gene: TRBJ1-4
clone size: -
D gene: TRBD1
V gene: TRBV12-3/TRBV12-4
CDR3 protein: CASRWTGVNEKLFF
CDR3 DNA: TGTGCCAGCAGGTGGACAGGGGTTAATGAAAAACTGTTTTTT

J gene: TRBJ2-1
clone size: -
D gene: TRBD2
V gene: TRBV4-3
CDR3 protein: CASSQYVAGGRGDEQFF
CDR3 DNA: TGCGCCAGCAGCCAATACGTAGCGGGGGGCCGGGGGGATGAGCAGTTCTTC

J gene: TRBJ2-3
clone size: few
D gene: -
V gene: TRBV30
CDR3 protein: CAWSAGTDTQYF
CDR3 DNA: TGTGCCTGGAGTGCGGGGACAGATACGCAGTATTTT

J gene: TRBJ2-2
clone size: -
D gene: -
V gene: TRBV4-3
CDR3 protein: CASSPVGAGTGELFF
CDR3 DNA: TGCGCCAGCAGCCCCGTTGGGGCGGGCACCGGGGAGCTGTTTTTT

J gene: TRBJ2-1
clone size: -
D gene: TRBD2
V gene: TRBV9
CDR3 protein: CASSVGAGGTNEQFF
CDR3 DNA: TGTGCCAGCAGCGTAGGGGCGGGAGGGACCAATGAGCAGTTCTTC

J gene: TRBJ2-4
clone size: many
D gene: -
V gene: TRBV5-1
CDR3 protein: CASSRTGGRDIQYF
CDR3 DNA: TGCGCCAGCAGCCGGACTGGGGGGAGAGACATTCAGTACTTC

J gene: TRBJ1-2
clone size: -
D gene: -
V gene: TRBV6-1
CDR3 protein: CASSPRGPGGGYTF
CDR3 DNA: TGTGCCAGCAGTCCCCGTGGACCCGGAGGTGGCTACACCTTC

J gene: TRBJ2-7
clone size: few
D gene: TRBD1
V gene: TRBV28
CDR3 protein: CASSRSTGLSYEQYF
CDR3 DNA: TGTGCCAGCAGTCGTTCGACAGGGCTCTCCTACGAGCAGTACTTC

J gene: TRBJ2-1
clone size: -
D gene: -
V gene: TRBV15
CDR3 protein: CATSRDLAQHNEQFF
CDR3 DNA: TGTGCCACCAGCAGAGATCTTGCGCAGCACAATGAGCAGTTCTTC

J gene: TRBJ1-4
clone size: few
D gene: -
V gene: TRBV7-2
CDR3 protein: CASSLGSPEKLFF
CDR3 DNA: TGTGCCAGCAGCTTGGGTAGTCCCGAAAAACTGTTTTTT

J gene: TRBJ1-5
clone size: -
D gene: -
V gene: TRBV3-1
CDR3 protein: CASSQGSMGPQHF
CDR3 DNA: TGTGCCAGCAGCCAAGGGAGTATGGGGCCCCAGCATTTT

J gene: TRBJ2-1
clone size: few
D gene: -
V gene: TRBV11-3
CDR3 protein: CASSLWGNPNEQFF
CDR3 DNA: TGTGCCAGCAGCTTATGGGGAAACCCCAATGAGCAGTTCTTC

J gene: TRBJ1-6
clone size: few
D gene: -
V gene: TRBV19
CDR3 protein: CASRTAVSYNSPLHF
CDR3 DNA: TGTGCCAGTAGGACAGCCGTTTCCTATAATTCACCCCTCCACTTT

J gene: TRBJ2-1
clone size: few
D gene: TRBD2
V gene: TRBV7-9
CDR3 protein: CASSLSLAGGHNEQFF
CDR3 DNA: TGTGCCAGCAGCTTGTCTCTAGCGGGGGGACACAATGAGCAGTTCTTC

J gene: TRBJ1-1
clone size: -
D gene: TRBD1
V gene: TRBV30
CDR3 protein: CAWSVTGRGLGEAFF
CDR3 DNA: TGTGCCTGGAGTGTAACGGGCAGGGGGCTGGGTGAAGCTTTCTTT